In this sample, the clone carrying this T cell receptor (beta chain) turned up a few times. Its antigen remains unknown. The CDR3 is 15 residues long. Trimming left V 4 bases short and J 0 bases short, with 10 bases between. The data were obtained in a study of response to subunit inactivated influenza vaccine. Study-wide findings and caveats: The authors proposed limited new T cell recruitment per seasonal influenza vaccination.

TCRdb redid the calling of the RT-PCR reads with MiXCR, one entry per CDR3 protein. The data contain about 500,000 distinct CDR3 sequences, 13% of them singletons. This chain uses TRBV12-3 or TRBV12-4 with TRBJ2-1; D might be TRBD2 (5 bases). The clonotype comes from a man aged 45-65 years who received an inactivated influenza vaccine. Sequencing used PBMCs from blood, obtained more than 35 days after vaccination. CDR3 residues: CASSSAVRSYNEQFF. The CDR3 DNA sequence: TGTGCCAGCAGTTCAGCGGTCCGCTCCTACAATGAGCAGTTCTTC.